This T cell receptor beta chain was found in a study of T cell responses to AZD1222 COVID-19 vaccine. Assay: immunoSEQ multiplex PCR; the TCRdb copy retains only in-frame clones and omits some. Among more than 80,000 clones, around 85% were seen once, and the ten largest hold around an eighth. Trimming shortened V by 0 bases and J by 8 bases, and 20 bases separated the two germline ends. The CDR3 consists of 17 residues. Germline CDR1 reads LGHNA; CDR2 reads YSLEER. Of note for this clone: Its cognate antigen is unknown.

General study results and limits: Researchers report vaccine-associated CD4 TCRs spanning spike, with dominance at 160-218 and 743-854. Baseline seropositives among AZD1222 recipients totaled only five or six.

The material sequenced was peripheral blood, taken 28 days after the second AZD1222 dose. This TCR was sampled from an adult who received the AZD1222 COVID-19 vaccine. The chain has TRBV4-3 and TRBJ2-1; tentative D call: TRBD2 (5 bases). The CDR3 is CASSQEARARASHEQFF. CDR3 bases: TGCGCCAGCAGCCAAGAGGCCCGCGCGAGGGCGAGCCATGAGCAGTTCTTC.